Following are 23 T cell receptor beta chains from one sample sequenced in a study of T cells in Graves' hyperthyroidism and ophthalmopathy. Amplified regions were TCR beta CDR3 sequences from RNA transcripts. Researchers ran a first-round RT-PCR on the TCR CDR3 using the HTBI primer set. TCRdb processed the multiplex PCR reads anew with MiXCR; each CDR3 protein has one entry. The sample holds approximately 690,000 distinct CDR3 sequences, about 14% seen once. Sequences were obtained from blood. Receptors originate from a woman in her forties or fifties with Graves' ophthalmopathy.

Worth noting for this clonotype: This may be a read error, as it is one base from a much larger clone. J is TRBJ1-3 and V is TRBV18; D may be TRBD1 (5 bases). The CDR3 sequence is 16 residues long. Germline CDR1 reads KGHSH; CDR2 reads LQKENI. The DNA of the CDR3 is TGTGCCAGCTCACCAGATGGGACCCTCTCTAGAAACACCATATATTTT. Translation gives CASSPDGTLSRNTIYF.

This clonotype was observed many times. The chain joins TRBV11-2 to TRBJ2-3; 8 nucleotides match TRBD2. Per germline, CDR1 SGHAT and CDR2 FQNNGV. Trimming took 5 bases from V and 3 from J; bases not matched to a gene: 7. The CDR3 has 15 residues. The CDR3 region is CASSTSGGGTDTQYF. DNA of the CDR3: TGTGCCAGCAGCACTAGCGGAGGGGGGACAGATACGCAGTATTTT. Variable domain in full (rest from reference TRBV11-2 and TRBJ2-3): EAGVAQSPRYKIIEKRQSVAFWCNPISGHATLYWYQQILGQGPKLLIQFQNNGVVDDSQLPKDRFSAERLKGVDSTLKIQPAKLEDSAVYLCASSTSGGGTDTQYFGPGTRLTVL.

This clonotype was picked up many times. V and J are TRBV2 and TRBJ1-5; 7 bases align to TRBD1. This CDR3 is 15 amino acids long. Trimming cost V 6 bases and J 5 bases; bases outside gene matches: 10. Germline CDR1 and CDR2: SNHLY and FYNNEI. The CDR3 region is CASSARQGRDQPQHF. CDR3 in DNA: TGTGCCAGCAGCGCAAGACAGGGACGGGATCAGCCCCAGCATTTT. Full variable domain (remainder filled in from reference TRBV2 and TRBJ1-5): EPEVTQTPSHQVTQMGQEVILRCVPISNHLYFYWYRQILGQKVEFLVSFYNNEISEKSEIFDDQFSVERPDGSNFTLKIRSTKLEDSAMYFCASSARQGRDQPQHFGDGTRLSIL.

This clonotype was found many times. This sequence joins TRBV6-2 or TRBV6-3 and TRBJ2-1; D remains unclear. The CDR3 runs 14 residues. V was clipped by 7 bases and J by 0 bases, with 10 bases between them. The germline V gene has CDR1 MNHEY and CDR2 SVGEGT. CDR3 in DNA: TGTGCCAGCACGCATTCGAGCTCCTACAATGAGCAGTTCTTC. This codes for CASTHSSSYNEQFF.

This clonotype has a count of ten or more. The chain uses TRBV3-1 and TRBJ1-2; 9 bases line up with TRBD1. The junction had 3 bases not matched to a gene; V was cut back by 2 bases and J by 5 bases. CDR1 is LGHDT and CDR2 is YNNKEL in the germline V gene (reference sequence). This CDR3 is 14 amino acids long. The CDR3 is CASSQWTGAYGYTF. The CDR3, as DNA: TGTGCCAGCAGCCAATGGACAGGGGCATATGGCTACACCTTC. Complete variable domain (other parts from reference TRBV3-1 and TRBJ1-2): DTAVSQTPKYLVTQMGNDKSIKCEQNLGHDTMYWYKQDSKKFLKIMFSYNNKELIINETVPNRFSPKSPDKAHLNLHINSLELGDSAVYFCASSQWTGAYGYTFGSGTRLTVV.

This clonotype showed up many times. The chain couples TRBV11-2 to TRBJ1-2; D is undetermined. The CDR3 extends over 13 amino acids. Germline CDR1 reads SGHAT; CDR2 reads FQNNGV. V lost 0 bases and J lost 5, with 7 bases in between. The DNA for the CDR3 is TGTGCCAGCAGCTTAGACAGCTTATATGGCTACACCTTC. Its protein product is CASSLDSLYGYTF.

This clonotype was observed at least ten times. Here the CDR3 DNA reads TGCGCCAGCAGCGACGGGACAGGGAGAAACTACGAGCAGTACTTC. Residues: CASSDGTGRNYEQYF. The chain combines TRBV5-1 with TRBJ2-7, with 9 bases that match TRBD1. This CDR3 region has 15 residues. The germline V gene encodes CDR1 SGHRS and CDR2 YFSETQ. J gave up 3 bases and V 4 bases, and 8 bases lay outside the gene matches.

The chain combines TRBV25-1 with TRBJ1-2; tentatively, D is TRBD1 (5 bases). Germline V gene lookup returns CDR1 MGHDK and CDR2 SYGVNS. This CDR3 contains 15 residues. V lost 4 bases, J lost 6 bases, and 18 bases lay in between. The CDR3 sequence is CASSGNHGGVDGYTF. The CDR3 DNA reads as TGTGCCAGCAGTGGTAACCACGGGGGAGTGGATGGCTACACCTTC.

This clonotype was recorded at least ten times. The rearrangement links TRBV28 to TRBJ2-7; 9 bases map to TRBD2. V trimming: 5 bases; J trimming: 1 base; junction bases outside the gene matches: 3. Germline values: CDR1 MDHEN, CDR2 SYDVKM. The CDR3 covers 14 residues. In nucleotides, the CDR3 is TGTGCCAGCAGTGGGCTAGCGGGATCCTACGAGCAGTACTTC. Its translation: CASSGLAGSYEQYF.

V usage is TRBV6-2 or TRBV6-3 and J usage is TRBJ2-1, with 7 nucleotides matching TRBD2. Germline loops: CDR1 MNHEY, CDR2 SVGEGT. The ends lost 2 bases at V and 8 bases at J; junction bases unmatched: 3. CDR3 length equals 13 residues. The CDR3 DNA reads TGTGCCAGCAGTTACCGGACTAGTTATGAGCAGTTCTTC. It yields the protein CASSYRTSYEQFF.

There are many counts of this clonotype. The chain uses TRBV28 and TRBJ2-1; D could derive from TRBD1 or TRBD2 (5 bases each). The germline V and J ends were trimmed by 6 bases and 2 bases, with 14 bases remaining between them. The CDR3 spans 15 residues. Germline CDR1 and CDR2: MDHEN and SYDVKM. CDR3 sequence reads: CASSPAGGTYNEQFF. CDR3 coding DNA: TGTGCCAGCAGCCCGGCTGGGGGAACCTACAATGAGCAGTTCTTC.

This clonotype appeared many times. The chain has TRBV29-1 and TRBJ2-2; 10 positions match TRBD2. Germline-derived CDR1 and CDR2 are SQVTM and ANQGSEA. Unmatched junction bases numbered 13, after V lost 3 bases and J lost 6 bases. The length of the CDR3 is 17 residues. The DNA for the CDR3 is TGCAGCGTTGAGTCTAGCGGGAGTACAAGAGGGGCCGGGGAGCTGTTTTTT. Amino acids: CSVESSGSTRGAGELFF.

Many counts were recorded for this clonotype. This rearrangement joins TRBV7-8 to TRBJ2-5; TRBD1 aligns across 7 bases. The CDR3 is 14 amino acids. CDR1 and CDR2 (germline): SGHVS, FQNEAQ. The trim removed 0 bases at V and 5 bases at J, leaving 3 bases unmatched. This chain's CDR3 is CASSLAVRGETQYF. The DNA for the CDR3 is TGTGCCAGCAGCTTAGCAGTCAGGGGGGAGACCCAGTACTTC.

The table lists this clonotype with a few counts. This chain uses TRBV6-5 with TRBJ2-5, with D possibly being TRBD1 or TRBD2 (5 bases each). V dropped 0 bases and J dropped 4 bases, with 18 bases sitting between them. The CDR3 consists of 17 residues. Germline V gene lookup returns CDR1 MNHEY and CDR2 SVGAGI. CDR3 in DNA: TGTGCCAGCAGTTACTCTGGGACCCTTAACGTTCTAGAGACCCAGTACTTC. The encoded protein is CASSYSGTLNVLETQYF.

This clonotype was counted a few times. The gene calls are TRBV19 and TRBJ2-5; D perhaps matches TRBD1 (5 bases). The length of the CDR3 is 17 residues. Per the germline V gene, CDR1 is LNHDA and CDR2 is SQIVND (reference sequence). Between the trimmed V and J ends, which lost 6 bases and 5 bases, there was a span of 25 bases. The DNA for the CDR3 is TGTGCCAGTAGCACCCCCAAATATGGTACAGGCGAGGAGACCCAGTACTTC. Translating gives CASSTPKYGTGEETQYF.

This clonotype was detected ten times or more. The chain couples TRBV20-1 to TRBJ2-1, with 11 bases lining up with TRBD2. Germline CDR1 DFQATT, CDR2 SNEGSKA (reference sequence). The CDR3 is 18 amino acids. V shed 2 bases and J 4 bases; nucleotides not matched to a gene: 13. The CDR3, as DNA: TGCAGTGCTAGAACTCTAGCGGGAGGACAAAACATGTACAATGAGCAGTTCTTC. Encoded protein: CSARTLAGGQNMYNEQFF.

This clonotype was recorded many times. This chain uses TRBV28 with TRBJ2-6; D remains ambiguous. V dropped 2 bases and J dropped 1 base, with 9 bases sitting between them. Germline-derived CDR1 and CDR2 are MDHEN and SYDVKM. CDR3 length: 16 amino acids. The CDR3 bases are TGTGCCAGCAGTTTACCCAGAGCATCTGGGGCCAACGTCCTGACTTTC. Its protein is CASSLPRASGANVLTF.

The chain links TRBV5-1 to TRBJ2-2; 7 bases line up with TRBD1. The ends lost 6 bases at V and 1 base at J; junction bases unmatched: 3. Germline V CDR1 and CDR2: SGHRS, YFSETQ. The CDR3 spans 14 residues. The CDR3 DNA reads as TGCGCCAGCACTGACAGGGTGAACACCGGGGAGCTGTTTTTT. Translating it yields CASTDRVNTGELFF.

Notes on this clonotype: A much larger clonotype is one base distant, so this may be a read error. V usage is TRBV28 and J usage is TRBJ2-1; unclear D gene. The CDR3 contains 14 residues. Germline V lookup: CDR1 MDHEN, CDR2 SYDVKM. CDR3 sequence reads: CVSTKGRSYNEQFF. The CDR3 nucleotides read TGTGTCAGCACTAAGGGTCGCTCCTACAATGAGCAGTTCTTC.

This clonotype came up a few times. This sequence joins TRBV29-1 and TRBJ2-2, with D uncertain. V dropped 6 bases and J dropped 4 bases, with 12 bases sitting between them. The CDR3 loop spans 13 amino acids. Germline V gene data show CDR1 as SQVTM and CDR2 as ANQGSEA. DNA of the CDR3: TGCAGCGTAGCTTACAAGGTCACCGGGGAGCTGTTTTTT. It encodes CSVAYKVTGELFF.

This clonotype was observed many times. The J gene is TRBJ2-2, the V gene TRBV27; 13 bases align to TRBD2. The CDR3 is 17 residues long. After removal of 4 bases from V and 6 bases from J, the junction contained 8 bases not matched to a gene. Germline-derived CDR1 and CDR2 are MNHEY and SMNVEV (reference sequence). Here the CDR3 DNA reads TGTGCCAGCAGTTCAGGAGTGGGACTAGCGGGACCCGGGGAGCTGTTTTTT. This sequence encodes CASSSGVGLAGPGELFF.

This clonotype turned up a few times. A read error may produce the germline difference seen at one junction end. The chain combines TRBV6-2 or TRBV6-3 with TRBJ2-5; D ambiguous. This CDR3 has 11 amino acids. Germline V CDR1 and CDR2: MNHEY, SVGEGT. The CDR3 loop is CAGSRKETQYF. The CDR3 coding sequence is TGTGCCGGCAGTCGGAAAGAGACCCAGTACTTC.

This clonotype was recorded many times. The chain carries TRBV9 and TRBJ2-1, with TRBD1 as a possible D gene (6 bases). Germline values: CDR1 SGDLS, CDR2 YYNGEE. CDR3 length equals 15 residues. Trimming removed 0 bases from V and 9 bases from J, with 16 bases in between. Here the CDR3 reads CASSVESRDKGEQFF. Here the CDR3 DNA reads TGTGCCAGCAGCGTAGAGTCCCGGGACAAAGGTGAGCAGTTCTTC.